The 11 T cell receptor beta chains given below trace back to one sample, sequenced in a study of control samples from healthy donors and cancer patients. Assay: immunoSEQ multiplex PCR; the TCRdb copy retains only in-frame clones and omits some. The sample yields around 130,000 clones, under 95% seen once. The sample consisted of PBMCs. The receptor source for this set is a man over 45 with head and neck cancer.

J is TRBJ2-3 and V is TRBV5-4; 9 bases fit TRBD1. Germline V gene data show CDR1 as SGHNT and CDR2 as YYREEE (reference sequence). Trimming removed 4 bases from V and 7 bases from J; junction bases left unmatched: 13. The CDR3 runs to 16 residues. The CDR3 DNA reads as TGTGCCAGCAGCCGTGGGCGGGACAGGGTATCACATACGCAGTATTTT. Its protein product is CASSRGRDRVSHTQYF.

This chain uses TRBV10-3 with TRBJ2-5; 8 bases agree with TRBD1. CDR3 size: 17 residues. Trimming cost V 0 bases and J 1 base; bases outside gene matches: 7. Germline loops: CDR1 ENHRY, CDR2 SYGVKD. The CDR3 coding sequence is TGTGCCATCAGTGAGTCCATCTCCGGGACAGGCCAAGAGACCCAGTACTTC. Residues: CAISESISGTGQETQYF.

As for this clone: Other DNA sequences of this sample code for an identical CDR3. This chain links TRBV29-1 with TRBJ1-3, with D uncertain. Trimming pared 7 bases from V and 7 bases from J, leaving 11 bases between. The CDR3 covers 11 residues. Germline V gives CDR1 SQVTM, CDR2 ANQGSEA. The CDR3 bases are TGCAGCGGATACGTTGGGAACACCATATATTTT. This translates into CSGYVGNTIYF.

The V gene is TRBV6-2 or TRBV6-3, the J gene TRBJ2-7; perhaps D is TRBD1 or TRBD2 (5 bases each). The V end was cut by 6 bases, the J end by 3 bases, with 18 bases between. This CDR3 spans 15 amino acids. Per germline, CDR1 MNHEY and CDR2 SVGEGT. The DNA for the CDR3 is TGTGCCAGCAGCACAATTGGGACCGTCGACTACGAGCAGTACTTC. Translated: CASSTIGTVDYEQYF.

The rearrangement links TRBV9 to TRBJ1-1, with TRBD1 matching 7 bases. Trimming cost V 0 bases and J 1 base; bases outside gene matches: 6. The germline V gene has CDR1 SGDLS and CDR2 YYNGEE. The CDR3 has 16 amino acids. The CDR3 DNA is TGTGCCAGCAGCGTAGCGCTGACAGGGCCGAACACTGAAGCTTTCTTT. It encodes CASSVALTGPNTEAFF.

The chain joins TRBV7-2 to TRBJ2-7; tentative D call: TRBD2 (5 bases). Germline values: CDR1 SGHTA, CDR2 FQGNSA. The CDR3 length is 14 residues. V was clipped by 5 bases and J by 2 bases, with 13 bases between them. The CDR3 DNA reads TGTGCCAGCAGCCCGGACCGGGATACCTACGAGCAGTACTTC. This codes for CASSPDRDTYEQYF.

The rearrangement uses TRBV18 and TRBJ1-5; TRBD1 might be the D (5 bases). This CDR3 region has 14 residues. Per germline, CDR1 KGHSH and CDR2 LQKENI. V lost 4 bases to trimming and J lost 0 bases, with 7 bases between them. CDR3 protein: CASSLTDSNQPQHF. For the CDR3, the DNA is TGTGCCAGCTCACTGACAGATAGCAATCAGCCCCAGCATTTT.

J is TRBJ1-4 and V is TRBV19; 9 bases line up with TRBD1. Germline V gene data show CDR1 as LNHDA and CDR2 as SQIVND (reference sequence). CDR3 size: 15 residues. V shed 9 bases and J 6 bases; nucleotides not matched to a gene: 11. CDR3 sequence: CASKDNRGLHEKLFF. The DNA for the CDR3 is TGTGCCAGCAAAGATAACAGGGGGCTGCATGAAAAACTGTTTTTT.

The chain uses TRBV7-2 and TRBJ2-1; D possibly corresponds to TRBD1 (6 bases). The CDR3 length is 15 residues. Trimming removed 4 bases at V and 5 bases at J, with 15 bases between. The V gene's germline CDR1 is SGHTA and CDR2 FQGNSA. The CDR3 DNA follows: TGTGCCAGCAGCTACGGACGCAGGGGTCACAATGAGCAGTTCTTC. Encoded protein: CASSYGRRGHNEQFF.

The rearrangement links TRBV7-6 to TRBJ1-1; D unresolved. Germline loops: CDR1 SGHVS, CDR2 FNYEAQ. This CDR3 spans 13 amino acids. V was cut by 2 bases and J by 1 base, with 5 bases left in between. The CDR3, as DNA: TGTGCCAGCAGCTTATCAGGGAACACTGAAGCTTTCTTT. This gives the protein CASSLSGNTEAFF.

The rearrangement joins TRBV13 to TRBJ1-6, with a weak D call TRBD1 (5 bases). The CDR3 sequence is 16 residues long. Germline CDR1 and CDR2: PRHDT and FYEKMQ (reference sequence). The V and J ends lost 0 bases and 6 bases respectively, with 12 bases between them. This chain's CDR3 is CASSLGLAGSNSPLHF. In nucleotides, the CDR3 is TGTGCCAGCAGCTTAGGCCTGGCAGGGTCTAATTCACCCCTCCACTTT.